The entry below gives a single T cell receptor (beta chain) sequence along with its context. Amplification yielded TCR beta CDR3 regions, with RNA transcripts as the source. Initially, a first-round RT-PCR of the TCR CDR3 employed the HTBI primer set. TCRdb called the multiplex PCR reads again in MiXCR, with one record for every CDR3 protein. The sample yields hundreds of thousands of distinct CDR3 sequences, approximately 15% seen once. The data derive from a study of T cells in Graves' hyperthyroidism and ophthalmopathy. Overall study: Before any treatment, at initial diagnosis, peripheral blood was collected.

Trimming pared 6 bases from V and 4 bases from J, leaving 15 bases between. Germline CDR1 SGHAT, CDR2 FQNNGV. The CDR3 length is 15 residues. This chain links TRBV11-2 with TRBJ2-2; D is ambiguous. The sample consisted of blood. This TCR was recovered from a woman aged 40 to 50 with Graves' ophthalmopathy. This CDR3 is CASSELPIGTGELFF. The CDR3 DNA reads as TGTGCCAGCAGTGAACTTCCCATTGGCACCGGGGAGCTGTTTTTT.